These 32 T cell receptor beta chains were all obtained from the same sample, sequenced in a study of blood T cell repertoires in COVID-19 (dated by TCRdb to the early 2020s). To prepare the library, the immunoSEQ multiplex PCR assay was applied. TCRdb holds this immuneACCESS table with in-frame rearrangements only. Some clones are missing; in checked studies, unresolved V genes explain under half, and the rest has no known cause. Across this sample there are under 300,000 clones, with about 90% seen only once. Together, the top ten hold approximately 2% of the sample. The sequencing input was PBMCs or T cells enriched from blood (not recorded which). The receptors come from a woman in her late teens or twenties who had recovered from COVID-19.

This chain joins TRBV7-2 and TRBJ2-1; 8 nucleotides line up with TRBD2. V trimming: 3 bases; J trimming: 5 bases; junction bases outside the gene matches: 6. CDR1 is SGHTA and CDR2 is FQGNSA in the germline V gene. The CDR3 runs 15 residues. The CDR3 bases are TGTGCCAGCAGCTTTGGGACTAGAAGTAACAATGAGCAGTTCTTC. It codes for CASSFGTRSNNEQFF.

The rearrangement uses TRBV9 and TRBJ2-1; 7 bases map to TRBD2. V lost 2 bases, J lost 0 bases, and 2 bases stayed unmatched. This CDR3 has 15 amino acids. Looked up from germline, CDR1 is SGDLS and CDR2 is YYNGEE. CDR3 in DNA: TGTGCCAGCAGCGTGTGGACTAGCTCCTACAATGAGCAGTTCTTC. This encodes CASSVWTSSYNEQFF.

The chain employs TRBV7-9 and TRBJ2-3; 8 bases line up with TRBD1. The V gene end was trimmed by 5 bases and the J gene end by 6 bases; junction bases not matched to a gene: 10. CDR3 length: 15 amino acids. Germline-derived CDR1 and CDR2 are SEHNR and FQNEAQ (reference sequence). This CDR3 reads CASSPTGVSPDTQYF. The CDR3 DNA sequence: TGTGCCAGCAGCCCGACAGGGGTTTCCCCCGATACGCAGTATTTT.

V usage is TRBV7-2 and J usage is TRBJ2-7, with D maybe TRBD2 (6 bases). The germline V gene has CDR1 SGHTA and CDR2 FQGNSA. V was pared by 0 bases and J by 6 bases, with 9 bases between. The CDR3 sequence is 13 residues long. In DNA form, the CDR3 reads TGTGCCAGCAGCTTAGCGGGACTCGGCGAGCAGTACTTC. Residues: CASSLAGLGEQYF.

V usage is TRBV6-2 or TRBV6-3 and J usage is TRBJ2-7; 13 bases agree with TRBD2. V lost 6 bases and J lost 9; bases outside the gene matches: 14. The CDR3 runs to 16 residues. The germline V gene has CDR1 MNHEY and CDR2 SVGEGT. The CDR3 DNA follows: TGTGCCAGCAGCCCAAGGACTAGCGGGGGCCTGCGGCTGCAGTACTTC. It is translated as CASSPRTSGGLRLQYF.

This chain joins TRBV19 and TRBJ2-1, with 9 nucleotides matching TRBD1. The trim removed 11 bases at V and 9 bases at J, leaving 8 bases unmatched. CDR1 is LNHDA and CDR2 is SQIVND in the germline V gene (reference sequence). The CDR3 is 12 residues long. The CDR3 reads CAAGTGGLEQFF. DNA of the CDR3: TGTGCCGCCGGAACAGGGGGCCTTGAGCAGTTCTTC. The full variable domain, completed using reference TRBV19 and TRBJ2-1, is DGGITQSPKYLFRKEGQNVTLSCEQNLNHDAMYWYRQDPGQGLRLIYYSQIVNDFQKGDIAEGYSVSREKKESFPLTVTSAQKNPTAFYLCAAGTGGLEQFFGPGTRLTVL.

The V gene is TRBV7-9, the J gene TRBJ2-3; TRBD1 matches at 7 bases. The germline V gene encodes CDR1 SEHNR and CDR2 FQNEAQ (reference sequence). The V and J ends lost 5 bases and 5 bases, in that order; junction bases with no gene match: 10. This CDR3 is built from 15 residues. CDR3 sequence (DNA): TGTGCCAGCAGCAGAAGACAGGGTTGGGAAGATACGCAGTATTTT. It translates to CASSRRQGWEDTQYF.

The rearrangement links TRBV15 to TRBJ1-1; 12 nucleotides align to TRBD1. The CDR3 consists of 15 residues. V gave up 2 bases and J gave up 7 bases; unmatched junction bases: 5. Germline CDR1 and CDR2: LNHNV and YYDKDF (reference sequence). For the CDR3, the DNA is TGTGCCACCAGCAGAACCGGGACAGGGGGCCTTGAAGCTTTCTTT. Translation: CATSRTGTGGLEAFF.

V usage is TRBV13 and J usage is TRBJ1-1, with 8 nucleotides matching TRBD1. The CDR3 runs 15 residues. The germline V gene encodes CDR1 PRHDT and CDR2 FYEKMQ (reference sequence). With V trimmed by 5 bases and J by 3 bases, 8 bases remained unmatched. The CDR3 loop is CASSTSLQGDTEAFF. CDR3 in DNA: TGTGCCAGCAGCACCTCATTACAGGGGGACACTGAAGCTTTCTTT.

V is TRBV11-2 and J is TRBJ2-7; a possible D gene is TRBD2 (6 bases). The V and J ends lost 5 bases and 3 bases respectively, with 11 bases between them. There are 13 residues in the CDR3. Germline V gives CDR1 SGHAT, CDR2 FQNNGV. CDR3 nucleotides: TGTGCCAGCAGCATGGGACTCTACTACGAGCAGTACTTC. Translating it yields CASSMGLYYEQYF.

This clone was detected a few times. The V call is TRBV5-4, the J call TRBJ2-7; D possibly corresponds to TRBD2 (5 bases). Germline V gene data show CDR1 as SGHNT and CDR2 as YYREEE (reference sequence). This CDR3 spans 15 amino acids. The ends were cut back, 4 bases at V and 0 bases at J, with 14 bases in the middle. The CDR3 DNA sequence: TGTGCCAGCAGCCGGGGAAGATACCGCTCCTACGAGCAGTACTTC. It encodes CASSRGRYRSYEQYF.

This chain joins TRBV7-6 and TRBJ1-1, with TRBD1 matching over 8 bases. Germline CDR1 reads SGHVS; CDR2 reads FNYEAQ. This CDR3 is built from 12 residues. V lost 11 bases to trimming and J lost 11 bases; unmatched junction nucleotides: 13. The CDR3 DNA sequence: TGTGCCGGATTCGGACAGGGAGGTTGGGCTTTCTTT. It specifies CAGFGQGGWAFF.

This chain joins TRBV2 and TRBJ1-4, with 7 bases matching TRBD1. Unmatched junction bases numbered 6, after V lost 9 bases and J lost 5 bases. The CDR3 contains 13 residues. Germline V gene lookup returns CDR1 SNHLY and CDR2 FYNNEI. Written as DNA, the CDR3 is TGTGCCAGTAAACCGGACAGGAATGAAAAACTGTTTTTT. Amino acid sequence: CASKPDRNEKLFF.

The V call is TRBV5-4, the J call TRBJ1-6; perhaps TRBD1 as D (5 bases). The length of the CDR3 is 15 residues. CDR1 and CDR2 from the germline V gene are SGHNT and YYREEE (reference sequence). Trimming pared 4 bases from V and 8 bases from J, leaving 16 bases between. The CDR3 protein is CASSGGGREDSPLHF. DNA of the CDR3: TGTGCCAGCAGCGGTGGAGGCAGGGAGGATTCACCCCTCCACTTT.

V and J are TRBV18 and TRBJ1-1; 8 positions match TRBD1. Trimming at V came to 4 bases and at J to 1 base, leaving 5 bases not matched to a gene. Germline lookup yields CDR1 KGHSH and CDR2 LQKENI. The CDR3 is 15 residues long. CDR3 nucleotides: TGTGCCAGCTCACTACAGGGACAGGAGAACACTGAAGCTTTCTTT. Amino acids: CASSLQGQENTEAFF.

This chain uses TRBV4-1 with TRBJ2-5; 10 bases align to TRBD1. Germline assignment: CDR1 MGHRA and CDR2 YSYEKL. With 3 bases clipped from V and 5 bases from J, the junction kept 6 bases outside the gene matches. This CDR3 region has 15 residues. The CDR3 sequence: CASSHATGGEETQYF. The CDR3 DNA is TGCGCCAGCAGCCACGCGACAGGGGGCGAGGAGACCCAGTACTTC.

The chain uses TRBV2 and TRBJ2-3, with unresolved D. V was pared by 4 bases and J by 1 base, with 6 bases between. Germline CDR1 SNHLY, CDR2 FYNNEI. This CDR3 contains 13 residues. CDR3 residues: CASSVPGTDTQYF. In DNA, the CDR3 is TGTGCCAGCAGTGTCCCGGGCACAGATACGCAGTATTTT.

The CDR3 loop reads CASSKGSGPDTQYF. CDR3 sequence (DNA): TGTGCCAGTAGTAAGGGGTCTGGTCCAGATACGCAGTATTTT. The chain couples TRBV19 to TRBJ2-3; perhaps TRBD1 as D (5 bases). Trimming took 4 bases from V and 4 from J, leaving 12 bases between them. CDR1 LNHDA and CDR2 SQIVND come from the germline V gene (reference sequence). This CDR3 region has 14 residues.

The rearrangement joins TRBV2 to TRBJ1-5; D not certain. Germline CDR1 reads SNHLY; CDR2 reads FYNNEI. Trimming took off 1 base at V and 9 bases at J, with 13 bases between the two ends. CDR3 length: 14 residues. CDR3 in amino acids: CASSEEGGSGPQHF. The DNA of the CDR3 is TGTGCCAGCAGTGAAGAAGGAGGCTCAGGGCCCCAGCATTTT.

V gene TRBV9 combines with J gene TRBJ2-1, with a tentative D call TRBD2 (5 bases). Trimming pared 2 bases from V and 9 bases from J, leaving 18 bases between. The CDR3 consists of 15 residues. CDR1 SGDLS and CDR2 YYNGEE come from the germline V gene. The CDR3 spells CASSVLAPGLSEQFF. In nucleotides, the CDR3 is TGTGCCAGCAGCGTTCTCGCCCCGGGGTTAAGTGAGCAGTTCTTC.

This clone was seen repeatedly, ten times or more. J is TRBJ2-1 and V is TRBV4-3; 7 positions match TRBD2. The CDR3 is 16 residues long. Losses at the gene ends were 0 bases for V and 2 bases for J; bases not matched to a gene: 4. CDR1 and CDR2 (germline): LGHNA, YSLEER. CDR3 coding DNA: TGCGCCAGCAGCCAAGAACTGGGGGGGGCCTACAATGAGCAGTTCTTC. Residues: CASSQELGGAYNEQFF.

The CDR3 bases are TGTGCCAGTAGGAGGCTCTCTGGAAACACCATATATTTT. This translates into CASRRLSGNTIYF. The gene calls are TRBV19 and TRBJ1-3, with D uncertain. Trimming removed 6 bases from V and 0 bases from J, with 6 bases in between. Per germline, CDR1 LNHDA and CDR2 SQIVND (reference sequence). There are 13 residues in the CDR3.

The V call is TRBV3-1 (or the pseudogene TRBV3-2), the J call TRBJ1-1, with 7 bases lining up with TRBD1. The CDR3 is 14 residues long. CDR1 and CDR2 from the germline V gene are LGHDT and YNNKEL (reference sequence). The junction had 7 bases not matched to a gene; V was cut back by 0 bases and J by 9 bases. For the CDR3, the DNA is TGTGCCAGCAGCCAAGATGGGGCAGGGGGGAAAGCTTTCTTT. This sequence encodes CASSQDGAGGKAFF.

The rearrangement joins TRBV5-1 to TRBJ2-5, with D uncertain. Germline V gene sequence: CDR1 SGHRS, CDR2 YFSETQ. This CDR3 region has 14 residues. Trimming pared 0 bases from V and 1 base from J, leaving 7 bases between. CDR3 DNA sequence: TGCGCCAGCAGCTTGGGAGGCACCCAAGAGACCCAGTACTTC. Translation: CASSLGGTQETQYF. Drawing the rest from reference TRBV5-1 and TRBJ2-5, the complete variable domain is KAGVTQTPRYLIKTRGQQVTLSCSPISGHRSVSWYQQTPGQGLQFLFEYFSETQRNKGNFPGRFSGRQFSNSRSEMNVSTLELGDSALYLCASSLGGTQETQYFGPGTRLLVL.

The V gene is TRBV5-4, the J gene TRBJ1-4; 8 nucleotides agree with TRBD1. With V trimmed by 4 bases and J by 10 bases, 15 bases remained unmatched. The germline V gene encodes CDR1 SGHNT and CDR2 YYREEE (reference sequence). This CDR3 comprises 16 residues. CDR3 sequence: CASSPGGQGAVGKLFF. CDR3 sequence (DNA): TGTGCCAGCAGCCCCGGAGGGCAGGGGGCGGTTGGAAAACTGTTTTTT.

This chain connects TRBV13 to TRBJ2-1; 12 bases agree with TRBD2. The length of the CDR3 is 17 residues. Germline lookup yields CDR1 PRHDT and CDR2 FYEKMQ (reference sequence). The V and J ends lost 3 bases and 7 bases, in that order; junction bases with no gene match: 10. CDR3 nucleotides: TGTGCCAGCAGCTTGCGGTCTAGCGGGAGGGCCAGGAATGAGCAGTTCTTC. It specifies CASSLRSSGRARNEQFF.

This clone was observed a single time. This chain links TRBV5-5 with TRBJ1-5; maybe TRBD1 (5 bases). The CDR3 loop spans 16 amino acids. CDR1 SGHKS and CDR2 YYEKEE come from the germline V gene (reference sequence). Trimming cost V 0 bases and J 6 bases, with 16 bases left between them. The DNA for the CDR3 is TGTGCCAGCAGCTTGGGGGCTGATGTGGGGGGTCAGCCCCAGCATTTT. Residues: CASSLGADVGGQPQHF.

J is TRBJ1-1 and V is TRBV28; D is undetermined. The CDR3 contains 11 residues. Germline CDR1 reads MDHEN; CDR2 reads SYDVKM. V gave up 9 bases and J gave up 0 bases, with 5 bases separating them. This chain's CDR3 is CASLLNTEAFF. In DNA form, the CDR3 reads TGTGCCAGTCTGTTGAACACTGAAGCTTTCTTT.

V usage is TRBV27 and J usage is TRBJ1-2; no clear D gene. This CDR3 comprises 15 residues. Trimming removed 5 bases at V and 8 bases at J, with 21 bases between. In germline, CDR1 is MNHEY, CDR2 SMNVEV (reference sequence). DNA of the CDR3: TGTGCCAGCAGTCCCCGGAAGGGCATGGGAGGAGGCTACACCTTC. Translated, it gives CASSPRKGMGGGYTF.

This sequence joins TRBV27 and TRBJ1-2; D is possibly TRBD1 (5 bases). The CDR3 is 16 amino acids. V lost 3 bases and J lost 2, with 16 bases in between. Germline CDR1 and CDR2: MNHEY and SMNVEV (reference sequence). The CDR3 spells CASSFSLGGVNYGYTF. The CDR3 coding sequence is TGTGCCAGCAGTTTTAGTCTCGGGGGGGTCAACTATGGCTACACCTTC.

The chain links TRBV7-8 to TRBJ1-6; 10 bases are a match to TRBD1. Trimming cost V 6 bases and J 7 bases; bases outside gene matches: 3. There are 14 residues in the CDR3. Germline CDR1 and CDR2: SGHVS and FQNEAQ. The DNA of the CDR3 is TGTGCCAGCAGTACGGGACAGGGGAATTCACCCCTCCACTTT. Translated, it gives CASSTGQGNSPLHF.

The CDR3 coding sequence is TGTGCCAGCAGCGTTGGGGGACAGTACAATGAGCAGTTCTTC. It translates to CASSVGGQYNEQFF. The J gene is TRBJ2-1, the V gene TRBV9, with 7 nucleotides matching TRBD1. The CDR3 runs 14 residues. J gave up 4 bases and V 2 bases, and 3 bases lay outside the gene matches. Germline-derived CDR1 and CDR2 are SGDLS and YYNGEE.